The source of this TCR beta chain is a study of cytomegalovirus exposure and HLA in healthy donors. CDR1 is GTSNPN and CDR2 is SVGIG in the germline V gene (reference sequence). The CDR3 runs 17 residues. The V segment lost 3 bases and the J segment 0 bases; nucleotides outside the gene matches: 9. 13 Jbeta primers and 60 Vbeta primers were used for the PCR. Produced via immunoSEQ multiplex PCR; TCRdb's table is partial and in-frame only. Of about 150,000 clones listed, 70% to 90% are singletons. The sequence was obtained from a woman between 18 and 29 years old in good health and CMV-seronegative. The chain joins TRBV30 to TRBJ1-4; 8 positions match TRBD1. The sequenced sample was PBMCs. As DNA, the CDR3 is TGTGCCTGGAGGAAGACAGGGGTATTAGCAACTAATGAAAAACTGTTTTTT. Translation gives CAWRKTGVLATNEKLFF.